This T cell receptor beta chain stems from a study of CD4+ T cells in melanoma. TCRdb's table, derived via immunoSEQ multiplex PCR, lists solely in-frame clones and lacks some. The sample has more than 8,500 clones, around 71% seen once. The study, taken as a whole, reports: In melanoma, neoantigen-specific CD4+ T cells reportedly differed in differentiation state. A reported correlation linked neoantigen-specific CD4+ T cells to CD8+, macrophage and B cell function.

About this clone: The target antigen is unknown.

Sequences were obtained from cells from a culture (not recorded whether cultured in vitro). The receptor was derived from a human donor with melanoma.

The CDR3 spells CASEQGNYGYTF. CDR3 DNA sequence: TGTGCCAGCGAACAGGGGAACTATGGCTACACCTTC. The chain recombines TRBV6-5 with TRBJ1-2; 7 positions match TRBD1. This CDR3 region has 12 residues. CDR1 MNHEY and CDR2 SVGAGI come from the germline V gene. J was trimmed by 2 bases and V by 8 bases; bases with no gene match: 2.